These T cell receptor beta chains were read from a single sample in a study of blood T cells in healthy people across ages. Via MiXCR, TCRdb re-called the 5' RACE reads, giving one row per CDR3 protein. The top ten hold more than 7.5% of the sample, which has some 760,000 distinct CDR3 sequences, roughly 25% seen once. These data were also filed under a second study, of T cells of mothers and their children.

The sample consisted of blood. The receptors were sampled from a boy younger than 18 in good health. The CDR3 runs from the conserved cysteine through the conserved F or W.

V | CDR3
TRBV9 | CASSVAAVPETQYF
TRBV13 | CASSFGQGVLYEQYF
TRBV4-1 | CASSQTSGGSYEQYF
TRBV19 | CASSIQGSSGYNSPLHF
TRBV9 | CASSSGGREQYF
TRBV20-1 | CSLAASTDTQYF
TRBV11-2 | CASSPWDSTNEKLFF
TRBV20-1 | CSARTSGRPVQYF
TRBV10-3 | CAIRSTSGSQETQYF
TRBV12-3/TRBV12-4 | CASRRSSGEPSTDTQYF
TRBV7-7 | CASSLRLNTGELFF
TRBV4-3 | CASSQDRERGGTDTQYF
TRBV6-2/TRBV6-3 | CASSTVKGGSPLSGANVLTF
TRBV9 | CASSPNAGLASHEQYF
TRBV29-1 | CSVARTGTETQYF
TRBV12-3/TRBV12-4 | CASTWTDPNEKLFF
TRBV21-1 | CASSQTLAGGPYEQYF
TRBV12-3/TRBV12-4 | CASSTGTVPSGANVLTF
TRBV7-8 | CASSLAPEEHEQYF
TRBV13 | CASSPPGTGSYEQYF
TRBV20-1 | CSARFSTRETRYF
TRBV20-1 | CSASKRGGLTDTQYF
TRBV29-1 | CSACPREGTDTQYF
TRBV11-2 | CASSFVLEAFF
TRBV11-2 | CASSLASGDYEQYF
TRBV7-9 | CASSQLKTDGLSQETQYF
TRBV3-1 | CASSQGVGTVGTEAFF
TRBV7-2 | CVSSLRRGFENIQYF
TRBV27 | CASRPGSPSYGCTF
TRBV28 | CASSGPGVYEQYF
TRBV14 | CASSQVVTFPQETRYF
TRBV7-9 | CASSLTEYEQYF
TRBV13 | CASSARVGTEAFF
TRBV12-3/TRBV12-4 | CASSGTPSSYNEQFF
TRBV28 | CASTKRASSYEQYF
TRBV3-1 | CASSRQGHQPQHF
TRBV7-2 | CASSLGQGVLGYTF
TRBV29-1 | CSVLANSNTEAFF
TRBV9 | CASSVAGNVLKKETQYF
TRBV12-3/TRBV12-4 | CASSPFDEQFF
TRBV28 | CASSLWKRQSTDTQYF
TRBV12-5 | CASGLVTQGGNGANVLTF
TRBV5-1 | CASSFLAGAENEQYF
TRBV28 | CASSPWREGQGIQYF